This record looks at one TCR beta chain sequence and its context. This specimen belongs to a study of blood T cell repertoires in COVID-19. Profiling relied on immunoSEQ multiplex PCR, and the TCRdb table lists in-frame clones only, not all of them. This sample has about 300,000 clones, with 85% to 90% found just once. Trimming took off 10 bases at V and 3 bases at J, with 11 bases between the two ends. CDR1 is ENHRY and CDR2 is SYGVKD in the germline V gene. The CDR3 length is 12 residues. The sequence came from a man between 65 and 85 years old with acute or convalescent COVID-19. The chain joins TRBV10-3 to TRBJ2-3, with TRBD2 as a possible D gene (6 bases). The sequencing input was peripheral blood. CDR3 coding DNA: TGTGCCACCTCGGAGGGGACAGATACGCAGTATTTT. This sequence encodes CATSEGTDTQYF.